This paragraph reports one TCR beta chain. Its cognate antigen is unknown. The data were obtained in a study of early T cells in non-severe SARS-CoV-2 infection. General observations from the study: Using VDJdb, the matching emphasized anti-spike CD8 responses while missing private and CD4 specificities.

Attachment of unique molecular identifiers was made to individual cDNA molecules. MiXCR, run by TCRdb on the 5' RACE reads, gives a single entry per CDR3 protein. Of tens of thousands of distinct CDR3 sequences in the sample, about 11% were seen once. This CDR3 is built from 17 residues. CDR1 and CDR2 (germline): SGHTA, FQGNSA. V dropped 2 bases and J dropped 3; count of bases not matched to a gene: 9. The chain employs TRBV7-2 and TRBJ1-5; 8 bases align to TRBD1. The TCR sequence derives from an adult who was a healthcare worker with PCR-confirmed SARS-CoV-2 infection or an uninfected control (not recorded which). The material was whole blood, obtained at baseline. The CDR3 spells CASSLPRGQRFNQPQHF. The CDR3 coding sequence is TGTGCCAGCAGCTTACCCAGGGGGCAGCGGTTCAATCAGCCCCAGCATTTT.